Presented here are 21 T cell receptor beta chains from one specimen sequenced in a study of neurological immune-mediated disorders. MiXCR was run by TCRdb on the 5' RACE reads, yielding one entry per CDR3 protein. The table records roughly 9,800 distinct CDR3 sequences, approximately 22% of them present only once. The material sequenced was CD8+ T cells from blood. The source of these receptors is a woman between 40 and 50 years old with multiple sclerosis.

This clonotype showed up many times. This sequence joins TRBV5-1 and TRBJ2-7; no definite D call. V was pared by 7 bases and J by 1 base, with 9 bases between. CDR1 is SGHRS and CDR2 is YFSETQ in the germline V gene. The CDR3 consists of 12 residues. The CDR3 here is CASSAASYEQYF. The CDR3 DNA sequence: TGCGCCAGCTCGGCCGCATCCTACGAGCAGTACTTC. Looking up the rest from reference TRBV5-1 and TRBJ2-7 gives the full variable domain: KAGVTQTPRYLIKTRGQQVTLSCSPISGHRSVSWYQQTPGQGLQFLFEYFSETQRNKGNFPGRFSGRQFSNSRSEMNVSTLELGDSALYLCASSAASYEQYFGPGTRLTVT.

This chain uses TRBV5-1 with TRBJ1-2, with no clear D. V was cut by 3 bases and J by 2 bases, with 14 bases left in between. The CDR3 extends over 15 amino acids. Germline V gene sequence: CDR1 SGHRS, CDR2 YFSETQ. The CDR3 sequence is CASSSTPAKNYGYTF. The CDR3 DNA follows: TGCGCCAGCAGCTCGACACCTGCTAAGAACTATGGCTACACCTTC.

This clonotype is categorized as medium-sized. The DNA of the CDR3 is TGCGCCAGCAGCCCTAGCGAGGGGTACGAGCAGTACTTC. This translates into CASSPSEGYEQYF. The chain uses TRBV4-1 and TRBJ2-7; a possible D gene is TRBD2 (6 bases). The germline gives CDR1 MGHRA, CDR2 YSYEKL. Trimming took off 4 bases at V and 4 bases at J, with 11 bases between the two ends. This CDR3 contains 13 residues.

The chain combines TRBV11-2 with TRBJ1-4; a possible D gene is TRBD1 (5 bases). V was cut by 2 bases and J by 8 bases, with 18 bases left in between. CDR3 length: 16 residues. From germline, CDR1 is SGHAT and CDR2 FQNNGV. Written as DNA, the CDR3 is TGTGCCAGCAGCTTATCGATACAGGAGGTCGCGGAAAAACTGTTTTTT. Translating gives CASSLSIQEVAEKLFF.

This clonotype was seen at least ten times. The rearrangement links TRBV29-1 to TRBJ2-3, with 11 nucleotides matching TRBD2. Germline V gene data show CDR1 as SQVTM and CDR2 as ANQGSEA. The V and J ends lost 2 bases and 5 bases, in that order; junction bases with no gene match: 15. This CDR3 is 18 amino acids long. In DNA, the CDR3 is TGCAGCGTTGAATTGTTAGCGGGGGGGCCAAGTAATAGAGATACGCAGTATTTT. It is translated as CSVELLAGGPSNRDTQYF.

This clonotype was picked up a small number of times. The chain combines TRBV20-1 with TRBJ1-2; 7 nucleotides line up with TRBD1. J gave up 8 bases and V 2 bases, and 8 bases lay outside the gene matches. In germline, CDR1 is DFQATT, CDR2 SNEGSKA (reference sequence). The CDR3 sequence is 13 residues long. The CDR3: CSARPTGREGYTF. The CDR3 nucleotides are TGCAGTGCTAGACCGACAGGGAGGGAAGGCTACACCTTC.

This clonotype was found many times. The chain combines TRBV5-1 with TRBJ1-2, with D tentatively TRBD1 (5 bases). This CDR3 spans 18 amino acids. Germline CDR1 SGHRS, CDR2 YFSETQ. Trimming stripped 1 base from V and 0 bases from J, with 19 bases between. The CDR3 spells CASSLSVQGPDPNYGYTF. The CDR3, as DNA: TGCGCCAGCAGCTTGTCGGTTCAGGGACCCGATCCTAACTATGGCTACACCTTC.

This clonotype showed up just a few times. In DNA, the CDR3 is TGCGCCAGCAGCCCCTGGGGTAGCGGGGTCTCGGCCGGGGAGCTGTTTTTT. Translated: CASSPWGSGVSAGELFF. The rearrangement uses TRBV5-1 and TRBJ2-2; TRBD2 matches 8 bases. J lost 6 bases, V lost 4 bases, and 14 bases had no gene match. This CDR3 contains 17 residues. CDR1 is SGHRS, CDR2 YFSETQ, per germline.

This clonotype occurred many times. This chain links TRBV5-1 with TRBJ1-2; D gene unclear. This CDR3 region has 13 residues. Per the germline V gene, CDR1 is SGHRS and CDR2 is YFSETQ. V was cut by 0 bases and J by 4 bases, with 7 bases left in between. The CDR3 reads CASSLGGAYGYTF. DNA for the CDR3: TGCGCCAGCAGCTTGGGTGGAGCCTATGGCTACACCTTC.

The CDR3 loop is CASSSGNQPQHF. DNA of the CDR3: TGTGCCAGCAGCTCTGGCAATCAGCCCCAGCATTTT. J is TRBJ1-5 and V is TRBV7-2, with D hard to call. Germline V gives CDR1 SGHTA, CDR2 FQGNSA. The V end was cut by 4 bases, the J end by 2 bases, with 3 bases between. This CDR3 region has 12 residues.

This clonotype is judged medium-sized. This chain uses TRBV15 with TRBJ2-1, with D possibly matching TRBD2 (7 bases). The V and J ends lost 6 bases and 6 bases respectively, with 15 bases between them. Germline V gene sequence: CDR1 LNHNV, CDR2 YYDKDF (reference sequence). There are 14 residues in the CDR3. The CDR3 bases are TGTGCCACCAGTTTGAGGGGGGGCAGCAATGAGCAGTTCTTC. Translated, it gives CATSLRGGSNEQFF.

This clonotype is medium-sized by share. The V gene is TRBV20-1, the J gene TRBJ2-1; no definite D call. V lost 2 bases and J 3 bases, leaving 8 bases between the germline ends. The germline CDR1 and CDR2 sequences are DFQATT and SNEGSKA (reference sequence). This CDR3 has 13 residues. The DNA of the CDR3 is TGCAGTGCTAGACCGCGTTTCTACAATGAGCAGTTCTTC. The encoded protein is CSARPRFYNEQFF.

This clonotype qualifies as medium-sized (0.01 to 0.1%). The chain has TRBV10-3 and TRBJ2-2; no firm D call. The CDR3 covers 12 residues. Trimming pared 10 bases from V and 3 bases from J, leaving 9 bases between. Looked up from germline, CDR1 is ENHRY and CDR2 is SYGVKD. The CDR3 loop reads CATRPDTGELFF. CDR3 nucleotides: TGTGCCACCAGACCGGACACCGGGGAGCTGTTTTTT.

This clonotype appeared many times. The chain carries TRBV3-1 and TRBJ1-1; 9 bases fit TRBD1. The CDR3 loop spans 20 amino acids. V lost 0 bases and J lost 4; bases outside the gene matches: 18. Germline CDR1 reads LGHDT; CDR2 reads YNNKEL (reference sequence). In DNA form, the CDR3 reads TGTGCCAGCAGCCAAGATCGGGACAGGGCGCGCCAACGTGCTAGCACTGAAGCTTTCTTT. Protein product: CASSQDRDRARQRASTEAFF.

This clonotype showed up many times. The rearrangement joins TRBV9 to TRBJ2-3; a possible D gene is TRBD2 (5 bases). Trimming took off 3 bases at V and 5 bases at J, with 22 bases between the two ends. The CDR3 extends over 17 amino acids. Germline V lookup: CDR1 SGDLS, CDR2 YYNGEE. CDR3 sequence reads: CASSDQTDSRRLDTQYF. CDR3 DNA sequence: TGTGCCAGCAGCGACCAAACGGACTCGCGACGCCTAGATACGCAGTATTTT.

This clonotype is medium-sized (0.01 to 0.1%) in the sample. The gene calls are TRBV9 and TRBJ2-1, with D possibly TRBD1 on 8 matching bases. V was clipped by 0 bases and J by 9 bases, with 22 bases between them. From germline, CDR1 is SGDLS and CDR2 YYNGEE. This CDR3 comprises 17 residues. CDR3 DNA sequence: TGTGCCAGCAGCGTAGAGGGACTACAGGGGGGCTGGGTTGAGCAGTTCTTC. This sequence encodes CASSVEGLQGGWVEQFF.

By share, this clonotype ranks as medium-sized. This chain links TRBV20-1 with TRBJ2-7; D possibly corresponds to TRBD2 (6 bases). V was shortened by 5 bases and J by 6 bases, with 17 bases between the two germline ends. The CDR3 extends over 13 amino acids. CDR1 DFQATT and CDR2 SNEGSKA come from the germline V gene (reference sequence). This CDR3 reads CSAAGYMSREQYF. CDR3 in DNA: TGCAGTGCTGCGGGATATATGTCACGCGAGCAGTACTTC.

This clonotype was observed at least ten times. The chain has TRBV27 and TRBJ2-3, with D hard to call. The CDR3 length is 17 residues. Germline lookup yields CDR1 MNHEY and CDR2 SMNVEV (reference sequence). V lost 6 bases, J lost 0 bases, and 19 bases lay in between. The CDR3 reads CASRPPWSSPSTDTQYF. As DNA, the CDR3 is TGTGCCAGCAGACCCCCCTGGTCCTCTCCTAGCACAGATACGCAGTATTTT.

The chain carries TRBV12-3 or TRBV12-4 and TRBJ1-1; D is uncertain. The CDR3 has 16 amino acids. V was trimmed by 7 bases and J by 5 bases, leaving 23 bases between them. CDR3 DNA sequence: TGTGCCAGCACCTTTTTTCAAGGCGGCCGAAGGACTGAAGCTTTCTTT. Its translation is CASTFFQGGRRTEAFF.

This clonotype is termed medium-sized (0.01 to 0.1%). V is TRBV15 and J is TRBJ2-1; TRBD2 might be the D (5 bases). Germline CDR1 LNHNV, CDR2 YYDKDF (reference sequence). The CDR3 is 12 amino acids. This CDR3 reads CATRGIRNEQFF. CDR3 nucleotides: TGTGCGACCCGGGGAATTAGGAATGAGCAGTTCTTC. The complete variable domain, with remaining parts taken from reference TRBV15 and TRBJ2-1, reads DAMVIQNPRYQVTQFGKPVTLSCSQTLNHNVMYWYQQKSSQAPKLLFHYYDKDFNNEADTPDNFQSRRPNTSFCFLDIRSPGLGDTAMYLCATRGIRNEQFFGPGTRLTVL.

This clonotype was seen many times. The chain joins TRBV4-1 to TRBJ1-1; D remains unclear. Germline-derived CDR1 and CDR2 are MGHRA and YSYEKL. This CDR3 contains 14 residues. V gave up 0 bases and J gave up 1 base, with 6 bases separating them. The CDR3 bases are TGCGCCAGCAGCCAAGAAGGGTCGAACACTGAAGCTTTCTTT. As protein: CASSQEGSNTEAFF.